The present entry profiles one T cell receptor beta chain with its context. This table comes from immunoSEQ multiplex PCR, and its TCRdb copy is limited to in-frame clones, with some not included. The sample holds roughly 100,000 clones, 90% to 95% seen once. These data are taken from a study of control samples from healthy donors and cancer patients. The germline gives CDR1 MNHEY, CDR2 SVGAGI. This CDR3 spans 12 amino acids. Trimming shortened V by 7 bases and J by 8 bases, and 11 bases separated the two germline ends. V is TRBV6-5 and J is TRBJ1-4; D remains ambiguous. The source material was blood. The clonotype originates from a young woman in good health. CDR3 amino acids: CASKVAREKLFF. In nucleotides, the CDR3 is TGTGCCAGCAAGGTCGCTCGAGAAAAACTGTTTTTT.